These T cell receptor beta chains were read from a single sample in a study of cytotoxic CD8 clonotypes in ibrutinib-treated CLL. Sequenced by immunoSEQ multiplex PCR; TCRdb stores in-frame clones only, minus some. The table has roughly 180,000 clones, less than 85% seen once; the top ten hold about 4.6%. The sequencing here drew on PBMCs, taken after 24 months of ibrutinib treatment. The receptors here all came from a human donor with chronic lymphocytic leukemia. Both conserved end residues are part of each CDR3. A D gene is named only where the DNA matches it firmly. Size is omitted from some rows. Given values are once, few, many or a class for expanded clones.

D gene	V gene	clone size	J gene	CDR3 protein	CDR3 DNA
.	TRBV5-1	.	TRBJ2-1	CASSSGVWVRSYNEQFF	TGCGCCAGCAGCTCCGGGGTATGGGTCCGCTCCTACAATGAGCAGTTCTTC
TRBD1	TRBV5-4	.	TRBJ1-2	CASSLGPGQGGYGYTF	TGTGCCAGCAGCTTGGGCCCGGGACAGGGAGGCTATGGCTACACCTTC
TRBD1	TRBV10-1	.	TRBJ2-3	CASSDGQGIDTQYF	TGCGCCAGCAGTGATGGACAGGGGATAGATACGCAGTATTTT
.	TRBV6-5	.	TRBJ2-7	CASSYGGSGWKEQYF	TGTGCCAGCAGTTACGGGGGTAGCGGCTGGAAAGAGCAGTACTTC
.	TRBV5-4	.	TRBJ2-1	CASSLWNEQFF	TGTGCCAGCAGCTTGTGGAATGAGCAGTTCTTC
TRBD1	TRBV4-1	.	TRBJ2-5	CASSPRGIDLETQYF	TGCGCCAGCAGCCCCAGGGGGATTGACTTGGAGACCCAGTACTTC
.	TRBV12-5	.	TRBJ2-1	CASRGDYNEQFF	TGTGCTAGTCGAGGGGATTACAATGAGCAGTTCTTC
TRBD1	TRBV7-2	.	TRBJ1-2	CASSLDRAYGYTF	TGTGCCAGCAGCCTAGACAGGGCCTATGGCTACACCTTC
TRBD2	TRBV18	.	TRBJ2-1	CASSGGGSYNEQFF	TGTGCGTCCTCGGGAGGGGGCTCCTACAATGAGCAGTTCTTC
.	TRBV5-1	.	TRBJ2-7	CASSFGQPSYEQYF	TGCGCCAGCAGCTTCGGACAGCCCTCCTACGAGCAGTACTTC
.	TRBV2	.	TRBJ2-1	CASCTSYPPRGTFPRQSSYNEQFF	TGTGCCAGCTGTACCTCTTACCCCCCCCGGGGGACCTTCCCACGACAGAGCTCCTACAATGAGCAGTTCTTC
.	TRBV9	.	TRBJ1-2	CASSVDSGITNYGYTF	TGTGCCAGCAGCGTAGATTCGGGAATAACTAACTATGGCTACACCTTC
TRBD1	TRBV6-1	.	TRBJ1-2	CASLKGQGVNYGYTF	TGTGCCAGCCTAAAAGGACAGGGCGTTAACTATGGCTACACCTTC
TRBD2	TRBV7-2	once	TRBJ2-7	CASSPGLAGQTYEQYF	TGTGCCAGCAGCCCAGGCCTAGCGGGGCAAACCTACGAGCAGTACTTC
.	TRBV29-1	.	TRBJ1-2	CSVEKGLGYTF	TGCAGCGTTGAGAAGGGACTCGGCTACACCTTC
.	TRBV7-6	.	TRBJ1-4	CASSLGTGNNEKLFF	TGTGCCAGCAGCTTGGGCACAGGGAATAATGAAAAACTGTTTTTT
.	TRBV11-2	.	TRBJ1-6	CASSSLGPLHF	TGTGCCAGCAGCTCACTAGGGCCCCTCCACTTT
.	TRBV7-9	.	TRBJ1-1	CASSLGSQRPEAFF	TGTGCCAGCAGCTTAGGGTCACAACGGCCTGAAGCTTTCTTT
TRBD1	TRBV30	.	TRBJ2-7	CAWGDRDTYEQYF	TGTGCCTGGGGGGACAGGGATACCTACGAGCAGTACTTC
.	TRBV4-1	.	TRBJ2-1	CASSQAEGSPYNEQFF	TGCGCCAGCAGCCAAGCCGAGGGGTCCCCCTACAATGAGCAGTTCTTC
.	TRBV9	.	TRBJ2-1	CASSPEQFF	TGTGCCAGCAGCCCAGAGCAGTTCTTC
.	TRBV7-2	once	TRBJ2-5	CASSLVPHLYETQYF	TGTGCCAGCAGCTTAGTCCCTCATTTGTATGAGACCCAGTACTTC
.	TRBV9	.	TRBJ1-3	CASSVYNSGNTIYF	TGTGCCAGCAGCGTATACAACTCTGGAAACACCATATATTTT
TRBD1	TRBV18	.	TRBJ1-5	CASSPQRNRGGNQPQHF	TGTGCCAGCTCACCACAGAGGAACAGGGGTGGCAATCAGCCCCAGCATTTT
TRBD1	TRBV6-6	.	TRBJ2-7	CASSLTGSYEQYF	TGTGCCAGCAGTCTGACAGGGTCCTACGAGCAGTACTTC
TRBD2	TRBV6-1	.	TRBJ2-5	CASAVSGIGLGTQYF	TGTGCCAGCGCGGTTAGCGGGATCGGGTTGGGGACCCAGTACTTC